Listed below are T cell receptor beta chains from one sample, sequenced in a study of OX40 agonist ivuxolimab in advanced cancers. Some clones are missing from TCRdb's copy, which holds only in-frame ones; the method was immunoSEQ multiplex PCR. The data contain some 110,000 clones, roughly 90% of them singletons. Sample: CD4+ or CD8+ T cells sorted from blood, taken in a trial of the OX40 agonist ivuxolimab. These receptors were obtained from an adult with an advanced solid tumor such as melanoma, head and neck, liver or kidney cancer. The CDR3 runs from the conserved cysteine through the conserved F or W. The D gene is left open where the match is weak.

-	TRBV7-2	CASSSDSTEAFF
-	TRBV5-1	CASSFDGENTEAFF
-	TRBV12-5	CASASGVGPSDEKLFF
TRBD1	TRBV10-3	CAISLTGFEKLFF
TRBD2	TRBV28	CASSLWFNAGVSGRGRNIQYF
TRBD1	TRBV7-2	CASSLVARGEAFF
-	TRBV18	CASSPGQGGYNEQFF
TRBD1	TRBV28	CASRRDSNTEAFF
-	TRBV18	CASSLGGEKLFF
-	TRBV27	CASSLWGSGANVLTF
-	TRBV5-1	CASSPGPRVDSNQPQHF
-	TRBV6-5	CASSSPGGSGTEAFF
-	TRBV5-1	CASSLDPGPAGELFF
TRBD2	TRBV30	CAWSDSGSNIQYF
-	TRBV5-3	CARSLVSGTYGYTF
-	TRBV6-5	CASSYGESNYGYTF
TRBD1	TRBV19	CASIPSDRPNEKLFF
-	TRBV12-5	CASGPLGAGPMADTQYF
TRBD1	TRBV28	CASSLRGTGLDIQYF
-	TRBV19	CASSPTAGVLSYEQYF
-	TRBV6-5	CASSSARSGFSTEAFF
-	TRBV7-2	CASSLGLTAARGYTF
-	TRBV4-3	CASSQDPGLRYEQYF
-	TRBV14	CASSQALGSFGGAFF
TRBD1	TRBV27	CASTPTAGQGAREQFF
-	TRBV7-3	CASSKTSDRTYEQYF
TRBD1	TRBV10-3	CAISESIGQGAREQFF
-	TRBV27	CASSYPGTSTDTQYF
TRBD2	TRBV7-3	CASSVTSGGLTEQFF
TRBD1	TRBV15	CATSGGGQGMTEAFF
-	TRBV10-3	CAISESMTASGANVLTF
-	TRBV29-1	CSVDRRGKAEAFF
-	TRBV7-8	CASSSHWGYNEKLFF
TRBD1	TRBV9	CASSPGTGLVPGELFF
-	TRBV7-9	CASSLLRADTQYF
TRBD2	TRBV5-1	CASSPGGLAGSEETQYF
TRBD2	TRBV10-1	CASNLGTSGPYEQYF
-	TRBV18	CASSPRSWSAQETQYF
-	TRBV9	CASSVDEAKNTEAFF
-	TRBV9	CASSVGPLQHAEAFF
-	TRBV12-5	CASGLGTGISTDTQYF
-	TRBV10-3	CAIRGGQLNTEAFF
-	TRBV4-1	CASSQEGSGGFSGNTIYF
-	TRBV7-2	CASSWNGYQETQYF
-	TRBV19	CASSLGNQPQHF
-	TRBV9	CASSVRQGSQETQYF
TRBD2	TRBV28	CASSLWASGSYYEQYF
-	TRBV28	CASRVSSSGTAFF
TRBD1	TRBV27	CASSLDRGAGEQYF
TRBD1	TRBV6-6	CASRTTGGGGQPQHF
TRBD2	TRBV6-5	CASSSPGEGRYEQYF